The rows below give T cell receptor beta chains drawn from one sample of a study of CD8 T cells in ankylosing spondylitis. TCRdb analysed the 5' RACE reads with MiXCR anew, one entry per CDR3 protein. This table has more than 300,000 distinct CDR3 sequences, about 9.9% appearing once. Sample: blood, either unsorted or a sorted T cell fraction (not recorded which). The receptor source for this set is a female donor with ankylosing spondylitis or in good health (not recorded which). CDR3s include the opening cysteine and the closing phenylalanine or tryptophan. A D gene is named only where the DNA matches it firmly. Rows may omit the clone size; those that give it use once, few, many or a size class.

v_gene: TRBV30; abundance: many; d_gene: .; j_gene: TRBJ1-5; CDR3aa: CAWSSGVEQPQHF; CDR3nt: TGTGCCTGGTCGTCGGGTGTGGAGCAGCCCCAGCATTTT
v_gene: TRBV4-1; abundance: many; d_gene: .; j_gene: TRBJ1-2; CDR3aa: CASQRGGGTNYGYTF; CDR3nt: TGCGCCAGCCAACGGGGCGGGGGCACTAACTATGGCTACACCTTC
v_gene: TRBV21-1; abundance: many; d_gene: .; j_gene: TRBJ2-3; CDR3aa: CASSKRTSGGCTDTQYF; CDR3nt: TGTGCCAGCAGCAAGAGGACTAGCGGGGGTTGCACAGATACGCAGTATTTT
v_gene: TRBV28; abundance: few; d_gene: TRBD1; j_gene: TRBJ2-4; CDR3aa: CASTQGGYGNIQYF; CDR3nt: TGTGCCAGCACACAGGGGGGTTATGGAAACATTCAGTACTTC
v_gene: TRBV7-6; abundance: many; d_gene: TRBD2; j_gene: TRBJ2-2; CDR3aa: CASSLGLAANTGELFF; CDR3nt: TGTGCCAGCAGCCTAGGACTAGCGGCGAACACCGGGGAGCTGTTTTTT
v_gene: TRBV5-1; abundance: many; d_gene: .; j_gene: TRBJ2-1; CDR3aa: CASSLRGDEQFF; CDR3nt: TGCGCCAGCAGCTTGAGAGGAGATGAGCAGTTCTTC
v_gene: TRBV12-3/TRBV12-4; abundance: .; d_gene: TRBD2; j_gene: TRBJ2-5; CDR3aa: CASRRLAAVGETQYF; CDR3nt: TGTGCCAGCAGACGACTAGCGGCCGTCGGTGAGACCCAGTACTTC
v_gene: TRBV5-1; abundance: many; d_gene: .; j_gene: TRBJ1-1; CDR3aa: CASSLNSEAFF; CDR3nt: TGCGCCAGCAGCTTGAATTCTGAAGCTTTCTTT
v_gene: TRBV20-1; abundance: many; d_gene: .; j_gene: TRBJ1-3; CDR3aa: CSASIGATIYF; CDR3nt: TGCAGTGCGTCGATTGGGGCCACCATATATTTT
v_gene: TRBV27; abundance: .; d_gene: .; j_gene: TRBJ1-4; CDR3aa: CASSKLNEKLFF; CDR3nt: TGTGCCAGCTCCAAGTTAAATGAAAAACTGTTTTTT
v_gene: TRBV20-1; abundance: many; d_gene: .; j_gene: TRBJ1-1; CDR3aa: CSAGGGWNTEAFF; CDR3nt: TGCAGTGCGGGAGGTGGGTGGAACACTGAAGCTTTCTTT
v_gene: TRBV19; abundance: few; d_gene: .; j_gene: TRBJ2-5; CDR3aa: CASSLYTPGLAVETQYF; CDR3nt: TGTGCCAGTAGCCTCTATACACCGGGACTTGCGGTCGAGACCCAGTACTTC
v_gene: TRBV5-1; abundance: many; d_gene: TRBD1; j_gene: TRBJ1-1; CDR3aa: CASSPGTGAGNTEAFF; CDR3nt: TGCGCCAGCAGCCCCGGGACAGGGGCTGGGAACACTGAAGCTTTCTTT
v_gene: TRBV4-1; abundance: .; d_gene: TRBD1; j_gene: TRBJ1-1; CDR3aa: CASSQGMQGANVYTEAFF; CDR3nt: TGCGCCAGCAGCCAAGGTATGCAGGGGGCGAATGTGTACACTGAAGCTTTCTTT
v_gene: TRBV5-1; abundance: .; d_gene: TRBD2; j_gene: TRBJ2-2; CDR3aa: CASLPGLVVTGELFF; CDR3nt: TGCGCCAGCCTCCCGGGACTAGTTGTGACCGGGGAGCTGTTTTTT
v_gene: TRBV27; abundance: .; d_gene: TRBD2; j_gene: TRBJ2-3; CDR3aa: CASRGGGARTDTQYF; CDR3nt: TGTGCCAGCAGAGGCGGGGGGGCCCGGACAGATACGCAGTATTTT